Listed below are T cell receptor beta chains from one sample, sequenced in a study of shared clonotypes between healthy human individuals. Some clones are missing from TCRdb's copy, which holds only in-frame ones; the method was immunoSEQ multiplex PCR. The repertoire holds approximately 2,200,000 clones, 90% to 95% seen once, with under 2% in the top ten. Sequenced material: naive CD8+ T cells from PBMCs. Source of these receptors: a man aged 18-30 years in good health. Some clones in this sample may be carry-over from other donors' samples. Both conserved end residues are part of each CDR3. D genes are given only for firm matches. Some rows mark clone size as missing; the rest say once, few, many or name a class of expanded clone.

.	.	TRBV30	TRBJ2-3	CACHGAQYF	TGTGCCTGTCATGGGGCGCAGTATTTT
.	TRBD1	TRBV29-1	TRBJ1-2	CSVVGGTGYGYTF	TGCAGCGTTGTTGGCGGGACAGGCTATGGCTACACCTTC
few	.	TRBV19	TRBJ2-1	CASSIGHYNEQFF	TGTGCCAGTAGTATCGGGCACTACAATGAGCAGTTCTTC
.	.	TRBV28	TRBJ2-7	CASSLQDSYEQYF	TGTGCCAGCAGTTTACAGGACAGCTACGAGCAGTACTTC
.	TRBD1	TRBV10-3	TRBJ1-3	CAISIRDRDFTGNTIYF	TGTGCCATCAGTATCCGGGACAGGGATTTTACTGGAAACACCATATATTTT
once	TRBD1	TRBV27	TRBJ2-6	CASSLLQGVVAGANVLTF	TGTGCCAGCAGTTTGCTCCAGGGGGTCGTTGCTGGGGCCAACGTCCTGACTTTC
.	.	TRBV4-3	TRBJ2-1	CASSQDYAMVNEQFF	TGCGCCAGCAGCCAAGATTACGCAATGGTCAATGAGCAGTTCTTC
.	.	TRBV2	TRBJ2-5	CATSGDGNQETQYF	TGTGCCACCTCCGGGGACGGTAACCAAGAGACCCAGTACTTC
.	.	TRBV27	TRBJ1-5	CASSLSNRGGQPQHF	TGTGCCAGCAGTTTATCGAACCGGGGAGGTCAGCCCCAGCATTTT
.	.	TRBV4-1	TRBJ1-6	CASSQAGRQPARSPLHF	TGCGCCAGCAGCCAAGCGGGTAGGCAGCCCGCCCGATCACCCCTCCACTTT
.	.	TRBV6-6	TRBJ2-6	CASNYPLGDGANVLTF	TGTGCCAGCAACTACCCTCTAGGGGATGGGGCCAACGTCCTGACTTTC
.	.	TRBV19	TRBJ2-1	CASSDDRSSYNEQFF	TGTGCCAGTAGTGACGACAGGAGCTCCTACAATGAGCAGTTCTTC
once	.	TRBV2	TRBJ1-3	CASSAAGRDTIYF	TGTGCCAGCAGTGCGGCAGGGCGGGACACCATATATTTT
once	TRBD2	TRBV7-8	TRBJ2-3	CASSFPGLAGGLPSTDTQYF	TGTGCCAGCAGCTTTCCGGGACTAGCGGGAGGACTGCCAAGCACAGATACGCAGTATTTT
.	.	TRBV5-4	TRBJ2-7	CASSLGIYEQYF	TGTGCCAGCAGCTTGGGGATCTACGAGCAGTACTTC
.	.	TRBV27	TRBJ1-1	CASSSRREGTEAFF	TGTGCCAGCAGTTCGCGGCGAGAAGGCACTGAAGCTTTCTTT
.	.	TRBV21-1	TRBJ1-2	CASSNLGGIGYTF	TGTGCCAGCAGCAATCTTGGAGGGATTGGCTACACCTTC
.	.	TRBV7-2	TRBJ1-5	CASSLIRGGNQPQHF	TGTGCCAGCAGCTTAATAAGGGGTGGAAATCAGCCCCAGCATTTT
once	.	TRBV7-9	TRBJ1-2	CASSPPGGYGYTF	TGTGCCAGCAGCCCCCCCGGGGGCTATGGCTACACCTTC
.	.	TRBV5-1	TRBJ1-4	CASSLVWDGGREKLFF	TGCGCCAGCAGCTTGGTTTGGGATGGTGGCCGGGAAAAACTGTTTTTT
once	.	TRBV4-3	TRBJ1-2	CASSQDETDLYGYTF	TGCGCCAGCAGCCAAGATGAAACAGACCTCTATGGCTACACCTTC
.	TRBD1	TRBV11-1	TRBJ2-7	CASSSLLTGAMGEQYF	TGTGCCAGCAGCTCACTCCTGACAGGGGCCATGGGCGAGCAGTACTTC
once	TRBD1	TRBV27	TRBJ2-1	CASSLGTELNEQFF	TGTGCCAGCAGTTTAGGGACAGAACTCAATGAGCAGTTCTTC
.	.	TRBV18	TRBJ2-7	CASSRQGRGRSYEQYF	TGTGCCAGCTCACGACAGGGGAGGGGAAGGTCCTACGAGCAGTACTTC
.	.	TRBV5-4	TRBJ2-7	CASSLAGGNPYEQYF	TGTGCCAGCAGCTTGGCCGGAGGGAACCCCTACGAGCAGTACTTC
.	.	TRBV2	TRBJ2-7	CARDSPNSYEQYF	TGTGCCAGGGACAGCCCTAACTCCTACGAGCAGTACTTC
once	TRBD1	TRBV7-8	TRBJ2-1	CASQLVGDRGYNEQFF	TGTGCCAGCCAACTCGTCGGGGACAGGGGCTACAATGAGCAGTTCTTC
.	TRBD2	TRBV5-6	TRBJ2-5	CASSWRGSGGQETQYF	TGTGCCAGCAGCTGGAGGGGTAGCGGGGGCCAAGAGACCCAGTACTTC
.	TRBD1	TRBV28	TRBJ2-7	CASSYPWAGTGGREQYF	TGTGCCAGCAGTTACCCATGGGCCGGGACAGGGGGGCGCGAGCAGTACTTC
.	TRBD1	TRBV7-8	TRBJ2-7	CASSSTGGYEQYF	TGTGCCAGCAGCTCGACAGGGGGCTACGAGCAGTACTTC
.	.	TRBV7-3	TRBJ2-2	CASSLGPGAGTGELFF	TGTGCCAGCAGCTTGGGCCCCGGGGCCGGCACCGGGGAGCTGTTTTTT
.	TRBD2	TRBV29-1	TRBJ2-1	CSVVGGGSDEQFF	TGCAGCGTTGTAGGAGGCGGGAGTGATGAGCAGTTCTTC
.	.	TRBV25-1	TRBJ2-7	CASSEIRDTSYEQYF	TGTGCCAGCAGTGAAATCCGGGACACCTCCTACGAGCAGTACTTC
.	.	TRBV15	TRBJ2-5	CATSAKISGETQYF	TGTGCCACCAGCGCGAAGATTAGTGGGGAGACCCAGTACTTC
.	.	TRBV28	TRBJ2-7	CASSPGGAEQYF	TGTGCCAGCAGCCCCGGCGGGGCCGAGCAGTACTTC
once	.	TRBV27	TRBJ2-7	CASSPSLGGTVYEQYF	TGTGCCAGCAGTCCCTCTCTGGGGGGGACAGTCTACGAGCAGTACTTC
.	TRBD1	TRBV15	TRBJ2-7	CATRDRADEQYF	TGTGCCACGAGGGACAGGGCGGACGAGCAGTACTTC
.	TRBD1	TRBV7-6	TRBJ2-7	CASSPDRGLSYEQYF	TGTGCCAGCAGCCCGGACAGGGGCCTATCCTACGAGCAGTACTTC
.	TRBD1	TRBV28	TRBJ2-7	CASSKPIKGQGAFYEQYF	TGTGCCAGCAGCAAACCTATTAAAGGACAGGGAGCCTTCTACGAGCAGTACTTC
.	TRBD1	TRBV11-2	TRBJ2-7	CASSSSGTGATEQYF	TGTGCCAGCAGCTCTTCCGGGACAGGGGCGACCGAGCAGTACTTC
.	.	TRBV28	TRBJ1-2	CASSNSGQNYGYTF	TGTGCCAGCAGCAATTCCGGGCAAAACTATGGCTACACCTTC
.	.	TRBV30	TRBJ1-3	CAWSGPPAGGNTIYF	TGTGCCTGGAGTGGACCCCCGGCGGGTGGAAACACCATATATTTT
.	.	TRBV6-6	TRBJ2-7	CASSSLGTNPYEQYF	TGTGCCAGCAGTTCTCTTGGAACTAATCCCTACGAGCAGTACTTC
.	.	TRBV9	TRBJ1-5	CASSVGGYNQPQHF	TGTGCCAGCAGCGTAGGGGGGTACAATCAGCCCCAGCATTTT
few	.	TRBV27	TRBJ1-1	CASSTGPNTEAFF	TGTGCCAGCAGTACGGGGCCAAACACTGAAGCTTTCTTT
.	.	TRBV7-2	TRBJ1-3	CASSLALRGRSSGNTIYF	TGTGCCAGCAGCTTAGCGCTAAGAGGCAGGAGCTCTGGAAACACCATATATTTT
.	TRBD1	TRBV7-9	TRBJ2-1	CASSSGQGKAGEQFF	TGTGCCAGCAGCTCGGGACAGGGGAAAGCGGGGGAGCAGTTCTTC
.	.	TRBV28	TRBJ2-3	CASTPGGGMGTDTQYF	TGTGCCAGCACCCCGGGGGGCGGGATGGGGACAGATACGCAGTATTTT
few	.	TRBV27	TRBJ1-1	CASSLSMFAAMNTEAFF	TGTGCCAGCAGTTTATCGATGTTCGCAGCGATGAACACTGAAGCTTTCTTT
.	.	TRBV15	TRBJ1-5	CATSREVKYQPQHF	TGTGCCACCAGCAGAGAGGTGAAGTATCAGCCCCAGCATTTT
once	.	TRBV15	TRBJ1-5	CATSGYRDGWPQHF	TGTGCCACCAGCGGATACAGGGACGGTTGGCCCCAGCATTTT
.	.	TRBV5-6	TRBJ2-3	CASSWASGTDTQYF	TGTGCCAGCAGCTGGGCGTCGGGCACAGATACGCAGTATTTT
.	TRBD2	TRBV7-9	TRBJ2-3	CASSFLAGVQDTQYF	TGTGCCAGCAGTTTCCTAGCGGGAGTACAAGATACGCAGTATTTT
.	.	TRBV28	TRBJ2-7	CASSLRNPLFREQYF	TGTGCCAGCAGTTTGCGAAACCCCCTTTTTCGCGAGCAGTACTTC
.	TRBD2	TRBV9	TRBJ2-7	CASSPRGAGGPSYEQYF	TGTGCCAGCAGCCCCAGGGGCGCGGGAGGCCCTTCCTACGAGCAGTACTTC
.	.	TRBV7-9	TRBJ2-7	CASSLNYEQYF	TGTGCCAGCAGCTTGAACTACGAGCAGTACTTC
.	.	TRBV10-3	TRBJ2-7	CAISGTDYEQYF	TGTGCCATCAGTGGGACGGACTACGAGCAGTACTTC
few	.	TRBV2	TRBJ2-2	CASTNSAAGELFF	TGTGCCAGCACGAACTCCGCCGCCGGGGAGCTGTTTTTT
.	.	TRBV29-1	TRBJ2-1	CSVEVLAGEQFF	TGCAGCGTTGAGGTGCTAGCTGGTGAGCAGTTCTTC
.	.	TRBV11-3	TRBJ1-5	CASSLVGPGQPQHF	TGTGCCAGCAGCTTAGTGGGGCCGGGGCAGCCCCAGCATTTT